This TCR beta chain was found in a study of T cells in Graves' hyperthyroidism and ophthalmopathy. CDR3 length equals 15 residues. Germline V gives CDR1 SEHNR, CDR2 FQNEAQ (reference sequence). V was shortened by 5 bases and J by 1 base, with 11 bases between the two germline ends. RNA transcripts served as the template for amplifying TCR beta CDR3 regions. First-round RT-PCR with HTBI primers amplified the TCR CDR3 region. One entry per CDR3 protein results from TCRdb running MiXCR on the multiplex PCR reads. Here the sample spans fewer than 550,000 distinct CDR3 sequences, around a quarter being singletons. The sample holds many counts of this clonotype. A patient was excluded if there was uncontrolled infection, other autoimmune disease, pregnancy or lactation.

V is TRBV7-9 and J is TRBJ2-2; tentative D call: TRBD1 (6 bases). The sequencing sample was made of blood. This receptor was identified in a woman aged 25 to 39 with Graves' ophthalmopathy. CDR3 loop: CASSRGQLNTGELFF. Written as DNA, the CDR3 is TGTGCCAGCAGCCGAGGACAGTTGAACACCGGGGAGCTGTTTTTT. Drawing the rest from reference TRBV7-9 and TRBJ2-2, the complete variable domain is DTGVSQNPRHKITKRGQNVTFRCDPISEHNRLYWYRQTLGQGPEFLTYFQNEAQLEKSRLLSDRFSAERPKGSFSTLEIQRTEQGDSAMYLCASSRGQLNTGELFFGEGSRLTVL.